The source of this T cell receptor (beta chain) is a study of human CD8 memory T cell subsets. Overall study findings and caveats: Chao1 was used to estimate diversity, and its estimates suggested stem-like memory T cells were more diverse than precursor exhausted T cells.

Germline values: CDR1 MDHEN, CDR2 SYDVKM. The CDR3 has 15 amino acids. Preparation of the TCR beta libraries relied on UMI-labeled 5' RACE. With the 5' RACE reads reprocessed, TCRdb shows one record per CDR3 protein and no DNA. This repertoire includes under 6,000 distinct CDR3 sequences. It was by negative magnetic separation that total CD8+ T cells were enriched. From duplicate vials of around 160,000 sorted CD8+ T cells per subset, RNA was isolated. In terms of frequency, this clonotype is medium-sized. What it recognizes is unknown. The TCR originated in a human donor in good health. The chain uses TRBV28 and TRBJ2-1; as DNA is missing, the TRBD2 call by TCRdb cannot be tested. Sequences were obtained from CD8+ T cells from PBMCs. This CDR3 reads CASRTLGLSYNEQFF.